The rows below give T cell receptor beta chains drawn from one sample of a study of blood T cells in healthy people across ages. MiXCR, applied by TCRdb to the 5' RACE reads, yields one record per CDR3 protein. Among around 1,500,000 distinct CDR3 sequences listed, around two fifths were seen once. The sample taken for sequencing was blood. Receptor source: a woman aged 18-29 years in good health. The CDR3 runs from the conserved cysteine through the conserved F or W. The order of the fields is clone size, V gene, J gene, D gene, CDR3 protein, CDR3 DNA. A D gene is named only where the DNA matches it firmly. The size entry is marked missing in some rows and otherwise reads once, few, many or a size class.

abundance: .
v_gene: TRBV25-1
j_gene: TRBJ2-3
d_gene: .
CDR3aa: CASTSGGFRTDTQYF
CDR3nt: TGTGCCAGCACCTCAGGGGGGTTTCGCACAGATACGCAGTATTTT

abundance: few
v_gene: TRBV11-2
j_gene: TRBJ1-1
d_gene: .
CDR3aa: CASSLGTGARTEAFF
CDR3nt: TGTGCCAGCAGCTTAGGCACTGGGGCTCGAACTGAAGCTTTCTTT

abundance: .
v_gene: TRBV12-3/TRBV12-4
j_gene: TRBJ2-5
d_gene: .
CDR3aa: CASSLRLGTGLETQYF
CDR3nt: TGTGCCAGCAGTTTACGGCTGGGAACGGGGCTTGAGACCCAGTACTTC

abundance: many
v_gene: TRBV10-3
j_gene: TRBJ1-6
d_gene: .
CDR3aa: CAISESRRVDNSPLHF
CDR3nt: TGTGCCATCAGTGAGTCGCGTAGGGTGGATAATTCACCCCTCCACTTT

abundance: .
v_gene: TRBV6-1
j_gene: TRBJ1-2
d_gene: .
CDR3aa: CASSTGATNNYGYTF
CDR3nt: TGTGCCAGCAGTACCGGGGCGACAAATAACTATGGCTACACCTTC

abundance: few
v_gene: TRBV7-9
j_gene: TRBJ2-7
d_gene: .
CDR3aa: CASTGEGVSYEQYF
CDR3nt: TGTGCCAGCACCGGCGAGGGGGTCTCCTACGAGCAGTACTTC

abundance: .
v_gene: TRBV20-1
j_gene: TRBJ2-3
d_gene: .
CDR3aa: CSAPRGAADTQYF
CDR3nt: TGCAGTGCTCCTCGGGGGGCCGCAGATACGCAGTATTTT

abundance: .
v_gene: TRBV27
j_gene: TRBJ1-1
d_gene: .
CDR3aa: CASSFSLGTEAFF
CDR3nt: TGTGCCAGCAGTTTTTCCCTGGGGACTGAAGCTTTCTTT

abundance: few
v_gene: TRBV11-2
j_gene: TRBJ2-7
d_gene: TRBD2
CDR3aa: CASSPSASGTYEQYF
CDR3nt: TGTGCCAGCAGCCCCTCCGCTAGCGGTACCTACGAGCAGTACTTC

abundance: few
v_gene: TRBV25-1
j_gene: TRBJ2-3
d_gene: TRBD2
CDR3aa: CASTPSGRGIDTQYF
CDR3nt: TGTGCCAGCACCCCAAGCGGGAGAGGGATAGATACGCAGTATTTT

abundance: once
v_gene: TRBV7-9
j_gene: TRBJ1-4
d_gene: .
CDR3aa: CASTYSGGTNEKLFF
CDR3nt: TGTGCCAGCACCTATTCTGGGGGGACTAATGAAAAACTGTTTTTT

abundance: .
v_gene: TRBV6-5
j_gene: TRBJ2-5
d_gene: .
CDR3aa: CASRIDWAGETQYF
CDR3nt: TGTGCCAGCAGGATAGACTGGGCCGGGGAGACCCAGTACTTC

abundance: .
v_gene: TRBV7-8
j_gene: TRBJ1-2
d_gene: TRBD1
CDR3aa: CASSSPLTGDTNYGYTF
CDR3nt: TGTGCCAGCAGCTCCCCTCTGACAGGGGATACTAACTATGGCTACACCTTC

abundance: .
v_gene: TRBV7-2
j_gene: TRBJ2-5
d_gene: TRBD2
CDR3aa: CASTSGGRSYQETQYF
CDR3nt: TGTGCCAGCACTAGCGGGGGGCGCTCATACCAAGAGACCCAGTACTTC

abundance: .
v_gene: TRBV25-1
j_gene: TRBJ2-3
d_gene: TRBD1
CDR3aa: CASSEEGTGVTDTQYF
CDR3nt: TGTGCCAGCAGTGAAGAGGGGACAGGGGTCACAGATACGCAGTATTTT

abundance: .
v_gene: TRBV6-6
j_gene: TRBJ2-1
d_gene: .
CDR3aa: CASSPLRSSYNGQFF
CDR3nt: TGTGCCAGCAGCCCTCTGCGGAGCTCCTACAATGGGCAGTTCTTC

abundance: .
v_gene: TRBV5-1
j_gene: TRBJ2-2
d_gene: TRBD2
CDR3aa: CASSIGTSGNTGELFF
CDR3nt: TGCGCCAGCAGCATTGGGACTAGCGGGAATACCGGGGAGCTGTTTTTT

abundance: many
v_gene: TRBV28
j_gene: TRBJ1-5
d_gene: .
CDR3aa: CASSSGQPQHF
CDR3nt: TGTGCCAGCAGTTCGGGTCAGCCCCAGCATTTT

abundance: .
v_gene: TRBV5-1
j_gene: TRBJ2-1
d_gene: TRBD2
CDR3aa: CASMGPGVGSSGHNEQFF
CDR3nt: TGCGCCAGCATGGGCCCCGGTGTTGGGTCTAGCGGGCACAATGAGCAGTTCTTC

abundance: .
v_gene: TRBV7-9
j_gene: TRBJ2-7
d_gene: .
CDR3aa: CASSLRLSAGSYEQYF
CDR3nt: TGTGCCAGCAGCTTAAGGTTGAGTGCGGGGTCATACGAGCAGTACTTC

abundance: once
v_gene: TRBV21-1
j_gene: TRBJ2-1
d_gene: .
CDR3aa: CASSRGGEREGRPFF
CDR3nt: TGTGCCAGCAGCAGAGGAGGGGAGCGGGAGGGCCGTCCGTTCTTC

abundance: .
v_gene: TRBV12-3/TRBV12-4
j_gene: TRBJ2-1
d_gene: TRBD2
CDR3aa: CASKVPGLAGNTEFF
CDR3nt: TGTGCCAGCAAAGTCCCGGGACTAGCGGGAAACACAGAGTTCTTC

abundance: once
v_gene: TRBV27
j_gene: TRBJ1-2
d_gene: .
CDR3aa: CASSPTTLDLGGYTF
CDR3nt: TGTGCCAGCAGTCCTACTACCCTGGACCTGGGTGGCTACACCTTC

abundance: few
v_gene: TRBV28
j_gene: TRBJ2-7
d_gene: .
CDR3aa: CASTLGPGSPEQYF
CDR3nt: TGTGCCAGCACTCTAGGCCCGGGCAGCCCCGAGCAGTACTTC

abundance: .
v_gene: TRBV6-2/TRBV6-3
j_gene: TRBJ2-5
d_gene: .
CDR3aa: CASRPSRDFRETQYF
CDR3nt: TGTGCCAGCAGGCCTTCCCGGGACTTTCGGGAGACCCAGTACTTC

abundance: few
v_gene: TRBV20-1
j_gene: TRBJ2-5
d_gene: .
CDR3aa: CSARANRETQYF
CDR3nt: TGCAGTGCGAGGGCTAATCGAGAGACCCAGTACTTC

abundance: few
v_gene: TRBV7-2
j_gene: TRBJ2-7
d_gene: .
CDR3aa: CASSYREGEQYF
CDR3nt: TGTGCCAGCAGCTACCGCGAGGGCGAGCAGTACTTC

abundance: .
v_gene: TRBV7-2
j_gene: TRBJ2-7
d_gene: TRBD2
CDR3aa: CASSQWVGLADYEQYF
CDR3nt: TGTGCCAGCAGCCAGTGGGTCGGACTAGCGGATTACGAGCAGTACTTC

abundance: .
v_gene: TRBV10-3
j_gene: TRBJ1-1
d_gene: .
CDR3aa: CAISVAEMNTEAFF
CDR3nt: TGTGCCATCAGTGTGGCGGAAATGAACACTGAAGCTTTCTTT

abundance: few
v_gene: TRBV2
j_gene: TRBJ2-3
d_gene: TRBD2
CDR3aa: CASMASGTVGTDTQYF
CDR3nt: TGTGCCAGCATGGCTAGCGGGACCGTAGGAACGGATACGCAGTATTTT